This T cell receptor (beta chain) was captured by sequencing in a study of OX40 agonist ivuxolimab in advanced cancers. The wider study: Ivuxolimab, an antibody that agonizes OX40 (CD134), was administered to the patients. Antecedent anti-PD-1, anti-PD-L1 or anti-CTLA-4 therapy was permissible, with under 50% having received some.

The assay was immunoSEQ multiplex PCR, and TCRdb's table has in-frame clones only and misses some. The table lists tens of thousands of clones, just over 85% of them singletons. Findings and limits, study-wide: CD8+ T cells were the subset that, on average, had more expanded clones than CD4+.

As for this clone: Its antigen is unidentified.

Trimming shortened V by 7 bases and J by 4 bases, and 14 bases separated the two germline ends. This CDR3 region has 13 residues. Looked up from germline, CDR1 is SEHNR and CDR2 is FQNEAQ (reference sequence). This specimen was CD4+ or CD8+ T cells sorted from blood, taken in a trial of the OX40 agonist ivuxolimab. The chain combines TRBV7-9 with TRBJ2-7, with D unresolved. The receptor comes from an adult with an advanced solid tumor such as melanoma, head and neck, liver or kidney cancer. CDR3 bases: TGTGCCAGCAACCCGCGAACGGATTACGAGCAGTACTTC. Translated: CASNPRTDYEQYF.